These 16 T cell receptor beta chains were sequenced from one sample in a study of cytomegalovirus exposure and HLA in healthy donors. The PCR was carried out with 60 Vbeta primers and 13 Jbeta primers. Here immunoSEQ multiplex PCR was the method, and the copy in TCRdb shows in-frame clones only, minus some. This table holds around 110,000 clones, around 65% found once. Sequences were obtained from PBMCs. These receptors were obtained from a man aged 18 to 35 in good health and CMV-seronegative.

This rearrangement joins TRBV7-2 to TRBJ1-1; TRBD1 might be the D (5 bases). The CDR3 is 14 residues long. V lost 11 bases, J lost 5 bases, and 21 bases lay in between. CDR1 is SGHTA, CDR2 FQGNSA, per germline. The CDR3 is CASGSGVGITEAFF. The CDR3 DNA reads as TGTGCCTCGGGTTCGGGGGTTGGGATAACTGAAGCTTTCTTT.

This chain uses TRBV27 with TRBJ1-2; tentative D call: TRBD1 (5 bases). Germline CDR1 and CDR2: MNHEY and SMNVEV (reference sequence). With 6 bases removed from V and 5 bases from J, the gap between germline ends came to 28 bases. This CDR3 spans 18 amino acids. The chain's CDR3 is CASSPSGGLLQASYGYTF. CDR3 sequence (DNA): TGTGCCAGCAGCCCCTCGGGGGGACTACTTCAAGCGTCATATGGCTACACCTTC.

This chain links TRBV28 with TRBJ2-7; tentatively, D is TRBD2 (6 bases). The CDR3 totals 13 residues. Trimming stripped 3 bases from V and 4 bases from J, with 10 bases between. In germline, CDR1 is MDHEN, CDR2 SYDVKM. Written as DNA, the CDR3 is TGTGCCAGCAGTTTCCTGGGGAGGTACGAGCAGTACTTC. It translates to CASSFLGRYEQYF. Together with reference TRBV28 and TRBJ2-7, the CDR3 gives the full variable domain: DVKVTQSSRYLVKRTGEKVFLECVQDMDHENMFWYRQDPGLGLRLIYFSYDVKMKEKGDIPEGYSVSREKKERFSLILESASTNQTSMYLCASSFLGRYEQYFGPGTRLTVT.

This chain links TRBV19 with TRBJ2-7; 9 positions match TRBD1. Trimming removed 9 bases from V and 4 bases from J; junction bases left unmatched: 10. Germline V lookup: CDR1 LNHDA, CDR2 SQIVND (reference sequence). The CDR3 has 14 amino acids. This CDR3 reads CASRLRTGVYEQYF. CDR3 nucleotide sequence: TGTGCCAGCCGGTTAAGGACAGGGGTGTACGAGCAGTACTTC.

There are a few counts of this clone. This chain joins TRBV7-9 and TRBJ1-1, with TRBD1 identical over 8 bases. From germline, CDR1 is SEHNR and CDR2 FQNEAQ (reference sequence). Losses at the gene ends were 2 bases for V and 4 bases for J; bases not matched to a gene: 3. The CDR3 is made up of 14 amino acids. CDR3 DNA sequence: TGTGCCAGCAGCTTACAGGGGGCTTCCACTGAAGCTTTCTTT. Its translation is CASSLQGASTEAFF.

V is TRBV5-4 and J is TRBJ1-1; a weak D match, TRBD1 (6 bases). Germline lookup yields CDR1 SGHNT and CDR2 YYREEE (reference sequence). Trimming removed 3 bases at V and 3 bases at J, with 12 bases between. This CDR3 contains 14 residues. CDR3 nucleotides: TGTGCCAGCAGCTCACCGGGACAACACACTGAAGCTTTCTTT. Translating gives CASSSPGQHTEAFF.

The rearrangement joins TRBV28 to TRBJ2-7; 8 nucleotides line up with TRBD1. V dropped 5 bases and J dropped 6; count of bases not matched to a gene: 21. The CDR3 consists of 18 residues. Germline V gene data show CDR1 as MDHEN and CDR2 as SYDVKM. CDR3: CASSTGTGLTYRPSEQYF. DNA of the CDR3: TGTGCCAGCAGTACCGGGACAGGATTGACCTACCGACCCTCCGAGCAGTACTTC.

The rearrangement joins TRBV7-2 to TRBJ1-2; D is possibly TRBD1 (5 bases). This CDR3 is built from 16 residues. CDR1 and CDR2 from the germline V gene are SGHTA and FQGNSA. With 5 bases removed from V and 7 bases from J, the gap between germline ends came to 23 bases. The CDR3 region is CASSARVSQGALGYTF. CDR3 DNA: TGTGCCAGCAGCGCACGGGTCAGTCAAGGGGCCCTTGGCTACACCTTC.

This clone was seen a handful of times. This chain connects TRBV19 to TRBJ1-1; 11 nucleotides match TRBD1. The germline gives CDR1 LNHDA, CDR2 SQIVND (reference sequence). This CDR3 region has 16 residues. The J segment lost 1 base and the V segment lost 5 bases, leaving 6 bases of the junction unmatched. Here the CDR3 reads CASSSRTGGPNTEAFF. CDR3 in DNA: TGTGCCAGTAGTTCTCGGACAGGGGGCCCGAACACTGAAGCTTTCTTT.

CDR3 residues: CASSHPGTAYEQYF. CDR3 in DNA: TGCGCCAGCAGCCACCCCGGGACAGCCTACGAGCAGTACTTC. This sequence joins TRBV4-3 and TRBJ2-7; 7 nucleotides agree with TRBD1. Germline-derived CDR1 and CDR2 are LGHNA and YSLEER. This CDR3 spans 14 amino acids. J gave up 2 bases and V 3 bases, and 4 bases lay outside the gene matches.

This clone was detected only a few times. The genes are TRBV4-1 and TRBJ2-3, with TRBD2 identical over 10 bases. The CDR3 extends over 17 amino acids. Germline values: CDR1 MGHRA, CDR2 YSYEKL. V was clipped by 0 bases and J by 3 bases; unmatched bases: 6. CDR3 protein: CASSQDGSGGGTDTQYF. CDR3 nucleotide sequence: TGCGCCAGCAGCCAAGATGGGAGCGGGGGGGGAACAGATACGCAGTATTTT.

The chain links TRBV15 to TRBJ2-3; 7 bases align to TRBD1. CDR3 size: 16 residues. Germline V gene lookup returns CDR1 LNHNV and CDR2 YYDKDF (reference sequence). V gave up 4 bases and J gave up 0 bases; unmatched junction bases: 7. CDR3 region: CATSISSGQSTDTQYF. DNA for the CDR3: TGTGCCACCAGCATTTCCTCGGGACAGAGCACAGATACGCAGTATTTT. Complete variable domain (other parts from reference TRBV15 and TRBJ2-3): DAMVIQNPRYQVTQFGKPVTLSCSQTLNHNVMYWYQQKSSQAPKLLFHYYDKDFNNEADTPDNFQSRRPNTSFCFLDIRSPGLGDTAMYLCATSISSGQSTDTQYFGPGTRLTVL.

CDR3 coding DNA: TGCGCCAGCAGCCCCCTACTAGCGTTGGCAGATACGCAGTATTTT. Its protein product is CASSPLLALADTQYF. This chain joins TRBV4-3 and TRBJ2-3; 7 bases match TRBD2. The length of the CDR3 is 15 residues. The V gene's germline CDR1 is LGHNA and CDR2 YSLEER. With V trimmed by 4 bases and J by 4 bases, 8 bases remained unmatched.

The chain recombines TRBV2 with TRBJ2-7; a weak D match, TRBD1 (5 bases). This CDR3 is 11 amino acids long. Germline CDR1 and CDR2: SNHLY and FYNNEI. V lost 6 bases and J 4 bases, leaving 7 bases between the germline ends. CDR3 residues: CASRAGYEQYF. CDR3 nucleotides: TGTGCCAGCAGAGCAGGGTACGAGCAGTACTTC.

The V and J genes are TRBV19 and TRBJ1-1; no clear D gene. Germline CDR1 LNHDA, CDR2 SQIVND (reference sequence). This CDR3 has 15 residues. V lost 3 bases and J 3 bases, leaving 14 bases between the germline ends. CDR3 sequence reads: CASSITWRSDTEAFF. CDR3 DNA: TGTGCCAGTAGTATTACATGGCGGTCGGACACTGAAGCTTTCTTT.

A few counts support this clone. The V call is TRBV30, the J call TRBJ2-7; TRBD1 might be the D (5 bases). This CDR3 is built from 14 residues. Germline assignment: CDR1 GTSNPN and CDR2 SVGIG (reference sequence). Deletions cut 3 bases from V and 3 bases from J, with 15 bases between. The DNA for the CDR3 is TGTGCCTGGAGCTTCCCGGAAAGGGGCTACGAGCAGTACTTC. Translating it yields CAWSFPERGYEQYF. The full variable domain, with the rest looked up from reference TRBV30 and TRBJ2-7, is SQTIHQWPATLVQPVGSPLSLECTVEGTSNPNLYWYRQAAGRGLQLLFYSVGIGQISSEVPQNLSASRPQDRQFILSSKKLLLSDSGFYLCAWSFPERGYEQYFGPGTRLTVT.